This entry concerns a single T cell receptor beta chain. Trimming left V 0 bases short and J 7 bases short, with 7 bases between. This CDR3 contains 12 residues. CDR1 and CDR2 from the germline V gene are MNHNY and SVGAGI (reference sequence). This record comes from a study of blood T cell repertoires in COVID-19. Sequencing was performed with immunoSEQ multiplex PCR; in TCRdb, only in-frame clones are kept and a portion is missing. The sample carries 60,000 to 80,000 clones, around 86% recorded once. Sequencing was performed on peripheral blood. The chain is built from TRBV6-6 and TRBJ2-7; possible D gene TRBD2, 6 bases. This TCR derives from a man between 65 and 85 years old with acute or convalescent COVID-19. The CDR3 sequence is CASSYSGGEQYF. CDR3 sequence (DNA): TGTGCCAGCAGTTACTCAGGAGGGGAGCAGTACTTC.